This TCR beta chain was captured in a study of blood T cell repertoires in COVID-19. Study in general: Samples came from the United States, Italy and Spain, spanning acute and convalescent COVID-19.

The J segment lost 4 bases and the V segment lost 3 bases, leaving 5 bases of the junction unmatched. The CDR3 is 16 amino acids. The V gene's germline CDR1 is LNHDA and CDR2 SQIVND (reference sequence). This clone occurred a few times. Other DNA sequences of this sample code for an identical CDR3. Method: immunoSEQ multiplex PCR; TCRdb's copy keeps in-frame clones and lacks some. The sample holds 55,000 to 80,000 clones, 75% to 90% seen once. Input material: peripheral blood. This TCR was sampled from a human donor in a cohort sampled during active COVID-19. V gene TRBV19 combines with J gene TRBJ1-5, with 11 positions matching TRBD1. The CDR3 region has the DNA TGTGCCAGTAGTATCGGACAGGGGGCTCTAAATCAGCCCCAGCATTTT. This translates into CASSIGQGALNQPQHF.